The T cell receptor (beta chain) described here comes from a study of blood T cell repertoires in COVID-19. Sequenced by immunoSEQ multiplex PCR; TCRdb stores in-frame clones only, minus some. The sample shows a few hundred thousand clones, around 90% of them seen only once. V shed 3 bases and J 1 base; nucleotides not matched to a gene: 8. The germline CDR1 and CDR2 sequences are SGHVS and FQNEAQ. The CDR3 has 16 amino acids. V usage is TRBV7-8 and J usage is TRBJ1-1; 7 bases map to TRBD1. The source of this sequence is a man between 18 and 29 years old with active or convalescent COVID-19. The sample comprised peripheral blood. CDR3 in DNA: TGTGCCAGCAGCTTCGACAGGGAAAGTAGGAACACTGAAGCTTTCTTT. Amino acids: CASSFDRESRNTEAFF.